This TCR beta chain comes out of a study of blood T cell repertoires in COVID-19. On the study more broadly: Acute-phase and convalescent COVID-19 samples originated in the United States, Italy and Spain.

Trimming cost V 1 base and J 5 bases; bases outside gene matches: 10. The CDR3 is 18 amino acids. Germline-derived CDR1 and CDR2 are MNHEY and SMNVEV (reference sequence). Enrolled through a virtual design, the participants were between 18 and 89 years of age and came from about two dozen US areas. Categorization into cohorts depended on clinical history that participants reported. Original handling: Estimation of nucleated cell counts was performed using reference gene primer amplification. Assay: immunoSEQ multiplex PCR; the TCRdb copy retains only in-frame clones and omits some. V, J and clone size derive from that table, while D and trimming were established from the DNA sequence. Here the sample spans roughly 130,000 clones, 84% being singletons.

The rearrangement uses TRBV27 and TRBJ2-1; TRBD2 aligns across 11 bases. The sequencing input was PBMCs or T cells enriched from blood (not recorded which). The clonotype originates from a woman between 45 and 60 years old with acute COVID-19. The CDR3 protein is CASSLFASGRQPHNEQFF. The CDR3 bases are TGTGCCAGCAGTTTATTCGCTAGCGGGAGGCAACCTCACAATGAGCAGTTCTTC.